The 28 T cell receptor beta chains below all came from one sample that was sequenced in a study of Ad26.COV2.S vaccination and SARS-CoV-2 variants. Method: immunoSEQ multiplex PCR; TCRdb's copy keeps in-frame clones and lacks some. The sample records about 410,000 clones, more than 85% being singletons. Described treatment: some 20 received Ad26.COV2.S at low or high dose, single or two shots; about five received placebo; per-sample allocation not given. Samples were taken on day 63 after the first vaccine or placebo injection. Source: peripheral blood, taken in a trial of Ad26.COV2.S vaccine versus placebo. These receptors originate from a person aged 18-65 years who received the Ad26.COV2.S COVID-19 vaccine or a placebo.

The V call is TRBV19, the J call TRBJ2-1; 13 bases fit TRBD2. The V segment lost 1 base and the J segment 13 bases; nucleotides outside the gene matches: 10. The germline CDR1 and CDR2 sequences are LNHDA and SQIVND (reference sequence). CDR3 length: 16 residues. The CDR3 nucleotides are TGTGCCAGTAGTATAGCGACTAGCGGGGGGAAACAACCCCAGTTCTTC. Translated, it gives CASSIATSGGKQPQFF. The full variable domain, in which reference TRBV19 and TRBJ2-1 provide the parts outside the CDR3, is DGGITQSPKYLFRKEGQNVTLSCEQNLNHDAMYWYRQDPGQGLRLIYYSQIVNDFQKGDIAEGYSVSREKKESFPLTVTSAQKNPTAFYLCASSIATSGGKQPQFFGPGTRLTVL.

The V gene is TRBV29-1, the J gene TRBJ1-1; D is possibly TRBD1 (6 bases). Trimming cost V 5 bases and J 4 bases, with 14 bases left between them. CDR3 length: 13 amino acids. CDR1 is SQVTM, CDR2 ANQGSEA, per germline. For the CDR3, the DNA is TGCAGCGTTTTACAGGGACGGATCACTGAAGCTTTCTTT. This sequence encodes CSVLQGRITEAFF.

This clone was found once. The chain uses TRBV29-1 and TRBJ2-6, with D uncertain. The V end was cut by 4 bases, the J end by 2 bases, with 6 bases between. The CDR3 contains 13 residues. Germline values: CDR1 SQVTM, CDR2 ANQGSEA. This CDR3 is CSVGWAGANVLTF. DNA of the CDR3: TGCAGCGTTGGTTGGGCTGGGGCCAACGTCCTGACTTTC.

The chain uses TRBV3-1 (or the pseudogene TRBV3-2) and TRBJ1-1; D is possibly TRBD1 (6 bases). V was cut by 1 base and J by 8 bases, with 11 bases left in between. The CDR3 length is 13 residues. Germline V lookup: CDR1 LGHDT, CDR2 YNNKEL (reference sequence). CDR3 in amino acids: CASSQAYREEAFF. In DNA form, the CDR3 reads TGTGCCAGCAGCCAAGCGTACAGGGAAGAAGCTTTCTTT.

In its sample, this clone was seen once. The rearrangement joins TRBV27 to TRBJ1-1; TRBD1 might be the D (5 bases). Germline loops: CDR1 MNHEY, CDR2 SMNVEV (reference sequence). Trimming shortened V by 5 bases and J by 1 base, and 14 bases separated the two germline ends. The CDR3 extends over 15 amino acids. Here the CDR3 reads CASSPWSGRNTEAFF. The CDR3 DNA reads TGTGCCAGCAGTCCATGGTCAGGGAGGAACACTGAAGCTTTCTTT.

This chain joins TRBV7-6 and TRBJ1-2; D remains ambiguous. The length of the CDR3 is 15 residues. V shed 2 bases and J shed 2 bases, with 12 bases lying between them. Germline assignment: CDR1 SGHVS and CDR2 FNYEAQ. For the CDR3, the DNA is TGTGCCAGCAGCTTAAGGGCAGGTGAAAACTATGGCTACACCTTC. Translated, it gives CASSLRAGENYGYTF. The variable domain in full, completed from reference TRBV7-6 and TRBJ1-2, reads GAGVSQSPRYKVTKRGQDVALRCDPISGHVSLYWYRQALGQGPEFLTYFNYEAQQDKSGLPNDRFSAERPEGSISTLTIQRTEQRDSAMYRCASSLRAGENYGYTFGSGTRLTVV.

This clone was counted a single time. The V gene is TRBV10-3, the J gene TRBJ1-2, with 9 bases fitting TRBD1. The CDR3 extends over 14 amino acids. The V gene end was trimmed by 4 bases and the J gene end by 4 bases; junction bases not matched to a gene: 4. Germline V lookup: CDR1 ENHRY, CDR2 SYGVKD. Here the CDR3 reads CAISGDRDSYGYTF. The CDR3 nucleotides are TGTGCCATCAGTGGGGACAGGGACAGCTATGGCTACACCTTC.

The rearrangement joins TRBV4-1 to TRBJ1-1; TRBD1 aligns across 7 bases. The germline V gene has CDR1 MGHRA and CDR2 YSYEKL. The CDR3 spans 14 residues. V lost 3 bases to trimming and J lost 6 bases; unmatched junction nucleotides: 7. The CDR3 loop reads CASSQGQLVPEAFF. DNA of the CDR3: TGCGCCAGCAGCCAGGGACAGTTGGTGCCTGAAGCTTTCTTT.

As concerns this clone: Other DNA sequences in the sample encode the same CDR3. The chain combines TRBV5-1 with TRBJ1-2; 7 positions match TRBD1. J lost 4 bases, V lost 0 bases, and 6 bases had no gene match. The CDR3 runs 15 residues. Germline lookup yields CDR1 SGHRS and CDR2 YFSETQ. The CDR3 reads CASSLGQGGSYGYTF. CDR3 DNA: TGCGCCAGCAGCTTGGGACAGGGCGGGAGCTATGGCTACACCTTC. Based on the CDR3 plus reference TRBV5-1 and TRBJ1-2, the full variable domain is KAGVTQTPRYLIKTRGQQVTLSCSPISGHRSVSWYQQTPGQGLQFLFEYFSETQRNKGNFPGRFSGRQFSNSRSEMNVSTLELGDSALYLCASSLGQGGSYGYTFGSGTRLTVV.

The chain employs TRBV9 and TRBJ1-4; D is perhaps TRBD1 (5 bases). V gave up 0 bases and J gave up 5 bases, with 11 bases separating them. CDR1 SGDLS and CDR2 YYNGEE come from the germline V gene. CDR3 length: 15 residues. This chain's CDR3 is CASSVAAGNNEKLFF. The CDR3, as DNA: TGTGCCAGCAGCGTAGCGGCAGGGAACAATGAAAAACTGTTTTTT.

The chain joins TRBV3-1 (or the pseudogene TRBV3-2) to TRBJ1-2; 9 positions match TRBD1. The V and J ends lost 0 bases and 5 bases, in that order; junction bases with no gene match: 4. The CDR3 spans 15 residues. Germline lookup yields CDR1 LGHDT and CDR2 YNNKEL (reference sequence). CDR3: CASSQDGTGRYGYTF. The CDR3 region has the DNA TGTGCCAGCAGCCAAGACGGGACAGGGAGATATGGCTACACCTTC.

This chain joins TRBV7-9 and TRBJ1-1; perhaps TRBD1 as D (5 bases). The CDR3 runs 15 residues. Trimming took off 2 bases at V and 0 bases at J, with 10 bases between the two ends. The germline CDR1 and CDR2 sequences are SEHNR and FQNEAQ (reference sequence). CDR3: CASSLQGTMNTEAFF. The CDR3 coding sequence is TGTGCCAGCAGCTTACAGGGCACCATGAACACTGAAGCTTTCTTT.

This chain connects TRBV3-1 (or the pseudogene TRBV3-2) to TRBJ1-2; TRBD1 is a possible D gene (6 bases). CDR3 length equals 12 residues. Germline V lookup: CDR1 LGHDT, CDR2 YNNKEL (reference sequence). The V end lost 1 base, the J end lost 11 bases, and 11 bases lay between the germline ends. The CDR3 is CASSQGNREYTF. The CDR3 nucleotides read TGTGCCAGCAGCCAAGGTAACAGGGAATACACCTTC.

The chain is built from TRBV24-1 and TRBJ2-5; no clear D gene. V gave up 2 bases and J gave up 4 bases, with 4 bases separating them. The germline V gene has CDR1 KGHDR and CDR2 SFDVKD. The CDR3 is 12 amino acids. For the CDR3, the DNA is TGTGCCACCAGTGATTCCTCAGAGACCCAGTACTTC. Translation: CATSDSSETQYF.

This chain joins TRBV3-1 (or the pseudogene TRBV3-2) and TRBJ1-3; TRBD1 agrees at 8 bases. The CDR3 spans 15 residues. From germline, CDR1 is LGHDT and CDR2 YNNKEL (reference sequence). The junction had 8 bases not matched to a gene; V was cut back by 2 bases and J by 8 bases. The CDR3 DNA sequence: TGTGCCAGCAGCCAATCTCTACAGGGGGTATACACCATATATTTT. Translated: CASSQSLQGVYTIYF.

The table lists this clone with a few counts. The gene calls are TRBV7-9 and TRBJ1-6, with TRBD1 as a possible D gene (6 bases). CDR3 length equals 15 residues. The V and J ends lost 4 bases and 1 base respectively, with 8 bases between them. The germline V gene has CDR1 SEHNR and CDR2 FQNEAQ (reference sequence). This CDR3 is CASSWDNSYNSPLHF. The CDR3 DNA sequence: TGTGCCAGCAGCTGGGACAATTCCTATAATTCACCCCTCCACTTT. Filled out from reference TRBV7-9 and TRBJ1-6, the complete variable domain reads DTGVSQNPRHKITKRGQNVTFRCDPISEHNRLYWYRQTLGQGPEFLTYFQNEAQLEKSRLLSDRFSAERPKGSFSTLEIQRTEQGDSAMYLCASSWDNSYNSPLHFGNGTRLTVT.

In this sample, this clone turned up once. The rearrangement joins TRBV10-3 to TRBJ2-3, with TRBD2 matching 12 bases. Germline loops: CDR1 ENHRY, CDR2 SYGVKD. Trimming cost V 6 bases and J 2 bases; bases outside gene matches: 3. The CDR3 is 15 residues long. CDR3: CAISRLAGDTDTQYF. The CDR3 nucleotides read TGTGCCATCAGCCGACTAGCGGGGGACACAGATACGCAGTATTTT.

V and J are TRBV9 and TRBJ1-4; a weak D match, TRBD1 (5 bases). The ends were cut back, 2 bases at V and 0 bases at J, with 8 bases in the middle. The V gene's germline CDR1 is SGDLS and CDR2 YYNGEE. There are 15 residues in the CDR3. The CDR3 reads CASSVGTSTNEKLFF. For the CDR3, the DNA is TGTGCCAGCAGCGTGGGGACCTCAACTAATGAAAAACTGTTTTTT.

The chain combines TRBV7-8 with TRBJ1-2; the D is unclear. CDR3 length: 16 residues. V was clipped by 0 bases and J by 0 bases, with 11 bases between them. Germline values: CDR1 SGHVS, CDR2 FQNEAQ. CDR3 loop: CASSLAPATANYGYTF. Here the CDR3 DNA reads TGTGCCAGCAGCTTAGCGCCGGCCACCGCTAACTATGGCTACACCTTC. Drawing the rest from reference TRBV7-8 and TRBJ1-2, the complete variable domain is GAGVSQSPRYKVAKRGQDVALRCDPISGHVSLFWYQQALGQGPEFLTYFQNEAQLDKSGLPSDRFFAERPEGSVSTLKIQRTQQEDSAVYLCASSLAPATANYGYTFGSGTRLTVV.

The chain carries TRBV25-1 and TRBJ1-6, with TRBD1 matching over 7 bases. The CDR3 consists of 15 residues. CDR1 is MGHDK, CDR2 SYGVNS, per germline. Germline trimming cut 4 bases from V and 7 bases from J; bases unmatched to any gene: 7. CDR3 DNA sequence: TGTGCCAGCAGTGCCCGGACAGGAGTGAATTCACCCCTCCACTTT. Amino acid sequence: CASSARTGVNSPLHF.

The gene calls are TRBV5-8 and TRBJ1-5; 8 bases line up with TRBD1. This CDR3 has 16 residues. After removal of 0 bases from V and 3 bases from J, the junction contained 5 bases not matched to a gene. CDR1 SGHTS and CDR2 YDEGEE come from the germline V gene. The CDR3 region is CASSLERQGFNQPQHF. For the CDR3, the DNA is TGTGCCAGCAGCTTGGAGAGACAGGGGTTCAATCAGCCCCAGCATTTT.

This clone was recorded a few times. The CDR3: CASSYAGGNQPQHF. In nucleotides, the CDR3 is TGTGCCAGCAGTTACGCTGGTGGCAATCAGCCCCAGCATTTT. The V and J genes are TRBV6-5 and TRBJ1-5, with D unresolved. The CDR3 contains 14 residues. Trimming left V 2 bases short and J 2 bases short, with 7 bases between. The germline gives CDR1 MNHEY, CDR2 SVGAGI.

The CDR3: CATSRTGLGQPQHF. CDR3 coding DNA: TGTGCCACCAGCAGAACAGGGTTAGGTCAGCCCCAGCATTTT. This chain links TRBV15 with TRBJ1-5, with TRBD1 as a possible D gene (6 bases). The V end lost 2 bases, the J end lost 6 bases, and 11 bases lay between the germline ends. Germline loops: CDR1 LNHNV, CDR2 YYDKDF (reference sequence). There are 14 residues in the CDR3.

V gene TRBV19 combines with J gene TRBJ2-1; 9 positions agree with TRBD2. This CDR3 has 16 amino acids. Germline V gene sequence: CDR1 LNHDA, CDR2 SQIVND (reference sequence). V lost 4 bases and J lost 7; bases outside the gene matches: 11. The CDR3 DNA reads TGTGCCAGTAGTACCTCTAGCGGGGCCGCGTGGAATGAGCAGTTCTTC. It encodes CASSTSSGAAWNEQFF.

In its sample, this clone was seen a few times. The V gene is TRBV25-1, the J gene TRBJ2-7; 9 bases match TRBD2. V trimming: 4 bases; J trimming: 0 bases; junction bases outside the gene matches: 7. The CDR3 extends over 16 amino acids. From germline, CDR1 is MGHDK and CDR2 SYGVNS. The CDR3 nucleotides read TGTGCCAGCAGTGGAACCCTAGCGGGGTCCTCCTACGAGCAGTACTTC. This sequence encodes CASSGTLAGSSYEQYF.

This chain uses TRBV6-7 with TRBJ1-3; D gene unclear. TRBV6-7 is reported as an ORF; its role is uncertain. The CDR3 runs to 18 residues. Trimming took off 0 bases at V and 1 base at J, with 16 bases between the two ends. The CDR3 protein is CASSYSNFARRSGNTIYF. The CDR3 nucleotides are TGTGCCAGCAGTTACTCGAATTTCGCAAGACGGTCTGGAAACACCATATATTTT.

The rearrangement links TRBV9 to TRBJ1-6; 8 positions match TRBD1. V was pared by 3 bases and J by 7 bases, with 6 bases of the junction left unmatched. This CDR3 spans 15 amino acids. Per germline, CDR1 SGDLS and CDR2 YYNGEE. CDR3 coding DNA: TGTGCCAGCAGCGCAGGGACAGGCCAAAATTCACCCCTCCACTTT. Protein: CASSAGTGQNSPLHF.

This clone is a singleton in its sample. The chain combines TRBV6-5 with TRBJ1-6; no clear D gene. The V and J ends lost 0 bases and 7 bases respectively, with 10 bases between them. The germline gives CDR1 MNHEY, CDR2 SVGAGI. CDR3 size: 15 residues. In DNA, the CDR3 is TGTGCCAGCAGTTACTCCCTGGACGGAAATTCACCCCTCCACTTT. Amino acids: CASSYSLDGNSPLHF.